This T cell receptor (beta chain) was sequenced during a study of cytomegalovirus exposure and HLA in healthy donors. Regarding the study as a whole: Some highly shared sequence variants likely arose as a pipeline artifact. The authors enumerated roughly 180 TCR beta chains as linked to cytomegalovirus. Later on, an analysis showed TCR association rates differing by HLA locus, with DRB1 the most and HLA-C the fewest. In a later analysis, most CMV-associated TCR beta chains appeared HLA-restricted.

The CDR3 loop spans 17 amino acids. Trimming took 3 bases from V and 5 from J; bases not matched to a gene: 11. The germline V gene encodes CDR1 MNHNS and CDR2 SASEGT. Primers for the PCR totalled 60 Vbeta and 13 Jbeta. TCRdb's table, derived via immunoSEQ multiplex PCR, lists solely in-frame clones and lacks some. This sample yields 70,000 or so clones, of which less than 80% are seen a single time; over 2.5% belongs to the top ten. Concerning this clone itself: No antigen is known for it.

This chain links TRBV6-1 with TRBJ2-7; 12 bases fit TRBD1. The sequence was collected from a woman aged 50 to 60 in good health and CMV-seronegative. The source material was PBMCs. This chain's CDR3 is CASSDTFGTGGFHEQYF. The CDR3 DNA reads TGTGCCAGCAGTGATACATTCGGGACAGGGGGCTTCCACGAGCAGTACTTC.